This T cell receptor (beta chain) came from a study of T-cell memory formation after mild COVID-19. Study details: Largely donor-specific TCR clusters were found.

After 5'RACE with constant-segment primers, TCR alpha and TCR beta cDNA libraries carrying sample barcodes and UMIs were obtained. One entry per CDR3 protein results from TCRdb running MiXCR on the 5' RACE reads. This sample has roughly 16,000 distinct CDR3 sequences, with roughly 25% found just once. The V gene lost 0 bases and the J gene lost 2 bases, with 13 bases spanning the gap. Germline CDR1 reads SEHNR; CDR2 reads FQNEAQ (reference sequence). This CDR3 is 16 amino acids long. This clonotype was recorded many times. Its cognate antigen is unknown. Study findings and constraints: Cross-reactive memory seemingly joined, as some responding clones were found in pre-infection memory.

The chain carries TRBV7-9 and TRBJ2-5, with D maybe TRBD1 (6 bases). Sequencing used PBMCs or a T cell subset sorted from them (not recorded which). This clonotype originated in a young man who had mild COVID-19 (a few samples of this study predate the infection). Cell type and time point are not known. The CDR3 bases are TGTGCCAGCAGCTTAGCCAGCGAAGGGGGTCAAGAGACCCAGTACTTC. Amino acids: CASSLASEGGQETQYF.